This entry lists 7 T cell receptor beta chains sequenced from one sample in a study of shared clonotypes between healthy human individuals. Repertoires were generated with immunoSEQ multiplex PCR, while TCRdb's copy carries only in-frame clones and drops some. The sample has fewer than 2.5 million clones; roughly 93% are singletons. Sample: naive CD4+ T cells from PBMCs. Documented subset: CD45RA+ positively selected. These receptors all come from a man aged 18 to 35 in good health. Some clones in this sample may be carry-over from other donors' samples.

This clone has just one count. The genes are TRBV7-2 and TRBJ2-7; D is perhaps TRBD1 or TRBD2 (5 bases each). The CDR3 totals 13 residues. CDR1 is SGHTA, CDR2 FQGNSA, per germline. V gave up 4 bases and J gave up 3 bases, with 10 bases separating them. The CDR3 region has the DNA TGTGCCAGCAGCTCGGGGCCTCGCTACGAGCAGTACTTC. It specifies CASSSGPRYEQYF.

The chain couples TRBV5-8 to TRBJ2-7; D remains unclear. CDR3 length equals 14 residues. The ends were cut back, 0 bases at V and 2 bases at J, with 9 bases in the middle. Germline CDR1 reads SGHTS; CDR2 reads YDEGEE. The CDR3 loop is CASSLAPGTYEQYF. The CDR3 region has the DNA TGTGCCAGCAGCTTGGCCCCAGGAACCTACGAGCAGTACTTC.

The chain couples TRBV19 to TRBJ1-4; D is uncertain. CDR3 length: 16 residues. The V and J ends lost 5 bases and 0 bases respectively, with 13 bases between them. Germline CDR1 and CDR2: LNHDA and SQIVND (reference sequence). The CDR3, as DNA: TGTGCCAGTAGTCCCCAGCCACTCCCAACTAATGAAAAACTGTTTTTT. Protein product: CASSPQPLPTNEKLFF.

V and J are TRBV7-2 and TRBJ1-4; TRBD1 matches 7 bases. This CDR3 region has 14 residues. Germline values: CDR1 SGHTA, CDR2 FQGNSA. The trim removed 5 bases at V and 2 bases at J, leaving 2 bases unmatched. The CDR3 DNA reads TGTGCCAGCAGCCGGGACAGTACTAATGAAAAACTGTTTTTT. Residues: CASSRDSTNEKLFF.

Of note for this clone: This sample also contains other DNA sequences that code for the same CDR3. The chain combines TRBV6-5 with TRBJ1-5; the D is unclear. The CDR3 covers 14 residues. V was clipped by 4 bases and J by 1 base, with 8 bases between them. The V gene's germline CDR1 is MNHEY and CDR2 SVGAGI. CDR3 in DNA: TGTGCCAGCAGTTCGGGTGGCAGCAATCAGCCCCAGCATTTT. This sequence encodes CASSSGGSNQPQHF.

V usage is TRBV28 and J usage is TRBJ1-2; D remains ambiguous. The CDR3 consists of 14 residues. CDR1 is MDHEN, CDR2 SYDVKM, per germline. The V and J ends lost 3 bases and 4 bases respectively, with 12 bases between them. CDR3 nucleotide sequence: TGTGCCAGCAGTTTGGTAGGGATCGCCTATGGCTACACCTTC. Residues: CASSLVGIAYGYTF.

The chain links TRBV4-1 to TRBJ2-1, with D hard to call. This CDR3 has 13 amino acids. V was pared by 1 base and J by 10 bases, with 11 bases between. The germline gives CDR1 MGHRA, CDR2 YSYEKL. CDR3 in amino acids: CASSQVSGGEQFF. The CDR3 bases are TGCGCCAGCAGCCAAGTGTCCGGCGGCGAGCAGTTCTTC.